This TCR beta chain was captured in a study of monozygotic twins with inflammatory bowel disease. From the 5' RACE reads, TCRdb lists one entry per CDR3 protein and no DNA. The table gives fewer than 450,000 distinct CDR3 sequences; the top ten clones make up 2.6% of it. This CDR3 is built from 14 residues. The germline V gene has CDR1 GTSNPN and CDR2 SVGIG (reference sequence). V gene TRBV30 combines with J gene TRBJ2-7; checking the TCRdb D call of TRBD1 is not possible without DNA. The sequence came from a human donor with ulcerative colitis or Crohn's disease, or a healthy co-twin of an affected twin (not recorded which). The specimen sequenced was blood. The CDR3 here is CAWRRRDRSYEQYF.